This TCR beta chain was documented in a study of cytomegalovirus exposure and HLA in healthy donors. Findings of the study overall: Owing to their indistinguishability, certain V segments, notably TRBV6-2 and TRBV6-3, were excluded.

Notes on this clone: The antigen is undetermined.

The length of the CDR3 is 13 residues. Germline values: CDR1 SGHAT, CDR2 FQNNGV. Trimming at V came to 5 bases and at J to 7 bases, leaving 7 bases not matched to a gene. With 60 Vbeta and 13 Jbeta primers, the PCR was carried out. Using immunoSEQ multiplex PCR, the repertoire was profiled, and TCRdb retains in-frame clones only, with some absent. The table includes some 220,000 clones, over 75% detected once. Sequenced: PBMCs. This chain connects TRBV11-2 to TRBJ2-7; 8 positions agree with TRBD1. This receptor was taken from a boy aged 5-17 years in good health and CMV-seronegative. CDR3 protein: CASSPGGLREQYF. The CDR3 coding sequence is TGTGCCAGCAGCCCAGGGGGCTTACGGGAGCAGTACTTC.